The clone carrying this T cell receptor (beta chain) turned up a few times. This sample is part of a study of blood T cell repertoires in COVID-19. Study-wide background: The study drew acute and convalescent COVID-19 samples from the United States, Italy and Spain.

How the authors handled the data: For nucleated cells, counts were estimated from reference gene primer amplification. Only in-frame clones appear in the TCRdb table, and some are missing; sequencing was by immunoSEQ multiplex PCR. V, J and clone size are taken as reported in that table, and D and trimming were inferred from the DNA itself. The sample holds approximately 250,000 clones; around 88% are singletons and the top ten take 0.95% to 1.5%. Allocation to cohorts depended on clinical history reported by the participants. CDR3 length: 15 residues. CDR1 is SEHNR, CDR2 FQNEAQ, per germline (reference sequence). Trimming removed 5 bases at V and 5 bases at J, with 17 bases between.

Sequences were obtained from PBMCs or T cells enriched from blood (not recorded which). The source is a woman between 40 and 55 years old with acute COVID-19. The chain couples TRBV7-9 to TRBJ2-3, with D perhaps matching TRBD1 (6 bases). CDR3 nucleotide sequence: TGTGCCAGCAGCGAGCAGGGGTCTCCGGGAGATACGCAGTATTTT. Encoded protein: CASSEQGSPGDTQYF.